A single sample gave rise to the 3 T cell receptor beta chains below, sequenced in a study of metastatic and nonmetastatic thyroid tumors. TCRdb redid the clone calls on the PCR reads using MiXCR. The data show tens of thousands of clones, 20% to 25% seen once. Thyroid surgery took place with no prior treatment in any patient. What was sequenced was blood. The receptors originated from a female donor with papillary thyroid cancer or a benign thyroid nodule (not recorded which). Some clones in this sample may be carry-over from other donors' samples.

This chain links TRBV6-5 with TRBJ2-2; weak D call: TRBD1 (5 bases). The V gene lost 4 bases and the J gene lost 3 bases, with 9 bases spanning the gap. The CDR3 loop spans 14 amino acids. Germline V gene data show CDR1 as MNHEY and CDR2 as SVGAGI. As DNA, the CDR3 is TGTGCCAGCAGTTTTCAGGGCGACACCGGGGAGCTGTTTTTT. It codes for CASSFQGDTGELFF.

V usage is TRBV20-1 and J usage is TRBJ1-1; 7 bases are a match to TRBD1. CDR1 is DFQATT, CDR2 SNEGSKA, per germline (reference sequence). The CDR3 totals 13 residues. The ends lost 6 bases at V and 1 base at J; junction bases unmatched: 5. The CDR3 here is CSALRGRNTEAFF. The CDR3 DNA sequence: TGCAGTGCCCTAAGGGGGCGGAACACTGAAGCTTTCTTT.

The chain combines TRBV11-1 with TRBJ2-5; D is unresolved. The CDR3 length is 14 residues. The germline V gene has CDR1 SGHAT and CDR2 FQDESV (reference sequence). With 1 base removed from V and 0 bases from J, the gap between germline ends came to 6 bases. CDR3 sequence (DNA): TGTGCCAGCAGCTTAGACAGTTACCAAGAGACCCAGTACTTC. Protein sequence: CASSLDSYQETQYF.